These 26 T cell receptor beta chains share one sample of origin, sequenced in a study of blood T cell repertoires in COVID-19. Sequencing used immunoSEQ multiplex PCR; TCRdb keeps in-frame clones, though not all of them. Counted here are around 320,000 clones, roughly 86% occurring once; the ten biggest clones make up under 3.5%. The sequenced material came from PBMCs or T cells enriched from blood (not recorded which). These receptor sequences come from a woman aged 45-65 years who had been exposed to COVID-19.

The chain carries TRBV27 and TRBJ1-4, with TRBD1 matching 9 bases. This CDR3 has 15 amino acids. Germline CDR1 MNHEY, CDR2 SMNVEV (reference sequence). J gave up 7 bases and V 1 base, and 4 bases lay outside the gene matches. CDR3 in amino acids: CASSLWTGVVEKLFF. The DNA of the CDR3 is TGTGCCAGCAGTTTATGGACAGGGGTGGTTGAAAAACTGTTTTTT.

This sequence joins TRBV5-1 and TRBJ1-2, with TRBD1 matching 7 bases. V dropped 1 base and J dropped 4; count of bases not matched to a gene: 4. The CDR3 contains 14 residues. CDR1 SGHRS and CDR2 YFSETQ come from the germline V gene. CDR3 in DNA: TGCGCCAGCAGCTTGTATTCAGGGGGCTATGGCTACACCTTC. Translation gives CASSLYSGGYGYTF.

The V call is TRBV5-4, the J call TRBJ2-5; 11 bases map to TRBD2. V was pared by 5 bases and J by 2 bases, with 5 bases of the junction left unmatched. Germline-derived CDR1 and CDR2 are SGHNT and YYREEE (reference sequence). CDR3 size: 15 residues. The CDR3 DNA sequence: TGTGCCAGCAGTAGTAGCGGGGGGGCTCAAGAGACCCAGTACTTC. Encoded protein: CASSSSGGAQETQYF.

This chain connects TRBV18 to TRBJ2-1, with 8 bases matching TRBD2. From germline, CDR1 is KGHSH and CDR2 LQKENI. The CDR3 contains 17 residues. V lost 1 base to trimming and J lost 0 bases; unmatched junction nucleotides: 5. CDR3 coding DNA: TGTGCCAGCTCACCACTTTCGGCGGGGGGCTCCTACAATGAGCAGTTCTTC. It specifies CASSPLSAGGSYNEQFF.

V gene TRBV9 combines with J gene TRBJ2-2, with 9 bases fitting TRBD2. Germline V gene sequence: CDR1 SGDLS, CDR2 YYNGEE. This CDR3 is built from 16 residues. The V and J ends lost 0 bases and 6 bases, in that order; junction bases with no gene match: 6. CDR3 coding DNA: TGTGCCAGCAGCGTAGGCGGGGGGGCAGAGGCCGGGGAGCTGTTTTTT. Translated: CASSVGGGAEAGELFF.

The rearrangement joins TRBV28 to TRBJ1-1; D might be TRBD1 (6 bases). The CDR3 totals 16 residues. Trimming cost V 7 bases and J 0 bases, with 18 bases left between them. Germline-derived CDR1 and CDR2 are MDHEN and SYDVKM. The CDR3 nucleotides read TGTGCCAGCACCTCCATCAGGACAGTCATGAACACTGAAGCTTTCTTT. This codes for CASTSIRTVMNTEAFF.

The chain recombines TRBV3-1 (or the pseudogene TRBV3-2) with TRBJ1-2, with 7 bases fitting TRBD1. The ends lost 6 bases at V and 6 bases at J; junction bases unmatched: 10. The V gene's germline CDR1 is LGHDT and CDR2 YNNKEL (reference sequence). This CDR3 comprises 14 residues. The CDR3 loop reads CASRRYDRAHGYTF. The CDR3 coding sequence is TGTGCCAGCAGACGATACGACAGGGCCCATGGCTACACCTTC.

This chain uses TRBV4-1 with TRBJ1-6, with D perhaps TRBD1 (6 bases). CDR3 length: 13 amino acids. Germline V gene lookup returns CDR1 MGHRA and CDR2 YSYEKL. The V end was cut by 6 bases, the J end by 10 bases, with 13 bases between. The CDR3 sequence is CASRGGARSPLHF. CDR3 DNA: TGCGCCAGCAGAGGGGGGGCGCGATCACCCCTCCACTTT.

The chain links TRBV18 to TRBJ1-6, with TRBD1 identical over 10 bases. The V and J ends lost 3 bases and 7 bases, in that order; junction bases with no gene match: 6. Germline values: CDR1 KGHSH, CDR2 LQKENI. This CDR3 spans 16 amino acids. The CDR3 sequence: CASSPGTGVRNSPLHF. In DNA, the CDR3 is TGTGCCAGCTCACCTGGGACAGGGGTGAGGAATTCACCCCTCCACTTT.

The chain links TRBV18 to TRBJ2-1; 8 nucleotides align to TRBD1. CDR1 KGHSH and CDR2 LQKENI come from the germline V gene. The CDR3 has 16 residues. V shed 2 bases, J shed 8 bases, and the junction held 11 bases outside the gene matches. CDR3 amino acids: CASSPGTGVLWDEQFF. CDR3 DNA sequence: TGTGCCAGCTCACCAGGGACAGGAGTGCTATGGGATGAGCAGTTCTTC.

This chain links TRBV7-2 with TRBJ1-5; D not certain. The CDR3 is made up of 15 amino acids. Between the trimmed V and J ends, which lost 1 base and 1 base, there was a span of 8 bases. CDR1 is SGHTA, CDR2 FQGNSA, per germline. The CDR3 is CASSLGGGSNQPQHF. CDR3 nucleotide sequence: TGTGCCAGCAGCTTAGGTGGAGGCAGCAATCAGCCCCAGCATTTT.

J is TRBJ2-1 and V is TRBV3-1 (or the pseudogene TRBV3-2); unclear D gene. The CDR3 spans 15 residues. Germline V CDR1 and CDR2: LGHDT, YNNKEL (reference sequence). The V end lost 4 bases, the J end lost 0 bases, and 10 bases lay between the germline ends. CDR3 protein: CASSPTVSSYNEQFF. The CDR3, as DNA: TGTGCCAGCAGCCCTACAGTTAGCTCCTACAATGAGCAGTTCTTC.

About this clone: The junction shows a germline mismatch at one end, possibly a read error. The chain is built from TRBV7-7 and TRBJ2-2, with 7 bases fitting TRBD2. This CDR3 has 14 amino acids. Germline V gene sequence: CDR1 SSHAT, CDR2 FNYEAQ (reference sequence). This CDR3 is CASSQMRGTGELFF. The CDR3 DNA is TGTGCTAGCAGCCAAATGCGGGGGACCGGGGAGCTGTTTTTT.

With regard to this clone: Other DNA sequences from this sample encode an identical CDR3 as well. V gene TRBV5-4 combines with J gene TRBJ2-7; 8 nucleotides line up with TRBD1. This CDR3 is built from 14 residues. Germline V lookup: CDR1 SGHNT, CDR2 YYREEE (reference sequence). V dropped 3 bases and J dropped 2; count of bases not matched to a gene: 4. The CDR3 region has the DNA TGTGCCAGCAGCTCCGGACAGGGTGCCTACGAGCAGTACTTC. Protein product: CASSSGQGAYEQYF. Full variable domain (missing parts from reference TRBV5-4 and TRBJ2-7): ETGVTQSPTHLIKTRGQQVTLRCSSQSGHNTVSWYQQALGQGPQFIFQYYREEENGRGNFPPRFSGLQFPNYSSELNVNALELDDSALYLCASSSGQGAYEQYFGPGTRLTVT.

This clone has just one count. The V and J genes are TRBV5-5 and TRBJ2-5, with 10 bases fitting TRBD1. This CDR3 contains 14 residues. Germline CDR1 reads SGHKS; CDR2 reads YYEKEE (reference sequence). V lost 4 bases and J lost 6; bases outside the gene matches: 6. The CDR3 here is CASSVGQGVKTQYF. The CDR3 region has the DNA TGTGCCAGCAGCGTCGGACAGGGGGTAAAGACCCAGTACTTC.

The gene calls are TRBV5-1 and TRBJ2-7, with unresolved D. V was trimmed by 4 bases and J by 6 bases, leaving 14 bases between them. CDR3 length: 13 residues. The germline V gene has CDR1 SGHRS and CDR2 YFSETQ. The CDR3 DNA reads TGCGCCAGCAGCCCCTACGCGGCCGGCGAGCAGTACTTC. Its translation is CASSPYAAGEQYF.

The chain employs TRBV25-1 and TRBJ1-2; weak D call: TRBD1 (5 bases). V was shortened by 3 bases and J by 4 bases, with 12 bases between the two germline ends. Germline values: CDR1 MGHDK, CDR2 SYGVNS. The CDR3 runs to 14 residues. The CDR3 spells CASSDSDSRYGYTF. As DNA, the CDR3 is TGTGCCAGCAGTGACTCCGACAGTCGCTATGGCTACACCTTC.

The gene calls are TRBV28 and TRBJ2-2, with D uncertain. Per germline, CDR1 MDHEN and CDR2 SYDVKM. V lost 5 bases and J 5 bases, leaving 12 bases between the germline ends. The CDR3 loop spans 14 amino acids. The DNA of the CDR3 is TGTGCCAGCAGTGAACAGATGTATACCGGGGAGCTGTTTTTT. Amino acids: CASSEQMYTGELFF.

The J gene is TRBJ2-2, the V gene TRBV7-9, with 13 bases lining up with TRBD2. V lost 5 bases to trimming and J lost 9 bases; unmatched junction nucleotides: 6. The CDR3 has 15 residues. The germline V gene encodes CDR1 SEHNR and CDR2 FQNEAQ (reference sequence). The CDR3 DNA reads as TGTGCCAGCAGCCGACTAGCGGGGGGTCGCCGGGAGCTGTTTTTT. Protein product: CASSRLAGGRRELFF.

The V and J genes are TRBV19 and TRBJ1-4; 7 positions match TRBD1. After removal of 4 bases from V and 3 bases from J, the junction contained 5 bases not matched to a gene. Per the germline V gene, CDR1 is LNHDA and CDR2 is SQIVND (reference sequence). CDR3 length: 15 amino acids. The chain's CDR3 is CASSKGGASNEKLFF. CDR3 sequence (DNA): TGTGCCAGTAGTAAAGGGGGCGCTTCTAATGAAAAACTGTTTTTT.

V usage is TRBV5-1 and J usage is TRBJ2-3, with 8 positions matching TRBD1. The CDR3 consists of 14 residues. The V gene's germline CDR1 is SGHRS and CDR2 YFSETQ. V was pared by 2 bases and J by 3 bases, with 2 bases of the junction left unmatched. Written as DNA, the CDR3 is TGCGCCAGCAGCTTAGACAGGGGTACAGATACGCAGTATTTT. Amino acids: CASSLDRGTDTQYF.

The CDR3 coding sequence is TGCGCCAGCAGCTTGGGCAGGGAAAGAGGCTACACCTTC. Encoded protein: CASSLGRERGYTF. V gene TRBV5-1 combines with J gene TRBJ1-2, with a possible D match to TRBD1 (5 bases). V lost 0 bases, J lost 8 bases, and 11 bases lay in between. There are 13 residues in the CDR3. Germline CDR1 is SGHRS and CDR2 is YFSETQ.

The chain joins TRBV6-4 to TRBJ2-2, with 7 bases fitting TRBD1. Germline V CDR1 and CDR2: MRHNA, SNTAGT. Trimming cost V 4 bases and J 4 bases; bases outside gene matches: 3. The CDR3 covers 14 residues. DNA for the CDR3: TGTGCCAGCAGTGCGGGACAGCCCACCGGGGAGCTGTTTTTT. It specifies CASSAGQPTGELFF.

The CDR3 region is CASSQKGQGTYEQYF. CDR3 nucleotide sequence: TGTGCCAGCAGTCAAAAGGGACAGGGGACGTACGAGCAGTACTTC. This chain uses TRBV3-1 (or the pseudogene TRBV3-2) with TRBJ2-7, with TRBD1 identical over 10 bases. After removal of 6 bases from V and 4 bases from J, the junction contained 9 bases not matched to a gene. The CDR3 runs to 15 residues. Germline CDR1 is LGHDT and CDR2 is YNNKEL (reference sequence).

This clone is a singleton in its sample. The rearrangement links TRBV28 to TRBJ2-7, with 7 nucleotides matching TRBD1. Germline V gives CDR1 MDHEN, CDR2 SYDVKM. With V trimmed by 5 bases and J by 4 bases, 11 bases remained unmatched. The CDR3 runs 15 residues. CDR3 amino acids: CASSIRRGQSYEQYF. In DNA form, the CDR3 reads TGTGCCAGCAGTATACGAAGGGGACAGTCTTACGAGCAGTACTTC.

The rearrangement joins TRBV19 to TRBJ2-7, with D perhaps matching TRBD1 (6 bases). The CDR3 contains 16 residues. V was clipped by 3 bases and J by 2 bases, with 17 bases between them. Germline lookup yields CDR1 LNHDA and CDR2 SQIVND (reference sequence). CDR3 region: CASSIFGGEPTYEQYF. The CDR3 coding sequence is TGTGCCAGTAGTATTTTTGGGGGCGAACCGACCTACGAGCAGTACTTC.